What follows describes a single TCR beta chain. The antigen this receptor binds is unknown. There are no base qualities to consult, and no much larger clone falls within one base. Ficoll-Paque density gradient centrifugation was the method used to isolate PBMCs. The CDR3 covers 15 residues, taking in both the cysteine and the phenylalanine. Just the 45-base CDR3 DNA is kept, in frame starting at base 1. V and J are truncated by 2 bases and 0 bases respectively, leaving an intervening sequence of 9 bases. The germline V gene encodes CDR1 MNHEY and CDR2 SVGAGI. These data belong to a study of T-cell memory formation after mild COVID-19 (dated by TCRdb to the early 2020s). Background on the whole study: Most TCR sequence clusters were specific to one of the two donors. Longitudinal TCRalpha and TCRbeta repertoire sequencing tracked T-cell clones expanding and contracting after mild COVID-19 in two donors. Two young, previously healthy adult volunteers made up the cohort, one male and one female. The paper's findings and limits, for the study overall: Only two mild cases were covered by the study, and larger cohorts that include severe cases with pre-infection samples were considered necessary. Balanced CD4/CD8 phenotypes were observed for clones contracting from day 15 to 85, whereas a bias towards CD4+ was observed for a second wave of clones expanding from day 15 to 37. The second-wave clones that peaked on day 37 were not confirmed to be SARS-CoV-2 specific. Some responding clones were detected in pre-infection memory, which suggested that pre-existing cross-reactive memory T cells had joined the SARS-CoV-2 response. Contracting CD4+ clones were found mainly in CM and EM memory subsets, while CD8+ clones were enriched in EMRA.

Instrument on record: Illumina NovaSeq 6000. Using 5'RACE with constant-segment primers, TCRalpha and TCRbeta cDNA libraries were constructed, with sample barcodes and unique molecular identifiers added in the process. RNA was extracted from every sample with Trizol reagent. Amplification of the libraries took two PCR steps, and the second step added a second sample barcode plus Illumina TruSeq adapters. Sequencing of libraries was performed on an Illumina NovaSeq with 2 x 150 bp paired-end reads. For the original study's pipeline: With migec v1.2.7, reads were demultiplexed and then collapsed into UMI-guided consensus sequences. Using mixcr v2.1.11, UMI consensuses were aligned to TRA and TRB V and J templates and then assembled into clonotypes. A clonotype was counted as expanded or contracted only when both edgeR and NoisET called the clonotype significant, with the noise models trained on biological replicates. For edgeR calls, the thresholds were a false discovery rate-adjusted p below 0.01 and a log2 fold-change of 1. As an exploratory analysis of dynamics, max-normalized trajectories of the 1000 most abundant clonotypes were examined by PCA with hierarchical clustering. Separately sequenced CD4+ and CD8+ repertoires were used to assign the CD4 or CD8 phenotype of responding clones. The raw public reads went through TCRdb reprocessing: fastp at Q25, MiXCR clone calling, in-frame beta chains kept. Each entry is one CDR3 protein sequence, shown with its most common DNA and genes. It is TCRdb's table, rather than the study itself, that gives the V and J calls and clone size. In this sample the table shows 550,000 to 700,000 distinct CDR3 sequences, around 17% of which occur a single time. 9.5% to 15% of the sample lies in the top ten.

The sequence was obtained from an adult woman who had mild COVID-19 (a few samples of this study predate the infection). The sample titles of this study are shuffled in the database, so cell type and time point are left out; the donor was told from shared clones. The rearranged chain carries TRBV6-5 and TRBJ2-3; TRBD2 could be the D gene, as 6 bases match. Sequencing was done on a sample of PBMCs or a T cell subset sorted from them (not recorded which). The CDR3 loop reads CASSYGAGSTDTQYF. The DNA is TGTGCCAGCAGTTACGGTGCGGGGAGCACAGATACGCAGTATTTT.